The present T cell receptor beta chain was sequenced within a study of cytomegalovirus exposure and HLA in healthy donors. PCR primers comprised 60 Vbeta and 13 Jbeta primers. The repertoire was sequenced with immunoSEQ multiplex PCR; TCRdb's copy has only in-frame clones and lacks some. Of roughly 150,000 clones listed, approximately 73% were seen once; the top ten hold about 9.4%. This clone has just a few counts. Antigen unknown. J lost 6 bases, V lost 5 bases, and 1 base had no gene match. From germline, CDR1 is KGHSH and CDR2 LQKENI. CDR3 length: 13 residues. Whole-study results and caveats: Sequences of the TCR beta chain were said to predict the HLA-A and HLA-B alleles of most subjects accurately. Certain indistinguishable V segments, among them TRBV6-2 and TRBV6-3, were excluded. In a later analysis, a genetic analysis reported fewer productive-TCR N-insertions in an Asian-associated ancestry cluster than the cohort average.

The TCR sequence derives from a man aged 25-45 years in good health and CMV-seropositive. V gene TRBV18 combines with J gene TRBJ2-1; 10 bases are a match to TRBD1. The sequenced sample was PBMCs. The CDR3 nucleotides are TGTGCCAGCTCAGGGGACAGGGGCAATGAGCAGTTCTTC. Translated: CASSGDRGNEQFF. The full variable domain, with the rest looked up from reference TRBV18 and TRBJ2-1, is NAGVMQNPRHLVRRRGQEARLRCSPMKGHSHVYWYRQLPEEGLKFMVYLQKENIIDESGMPKERFSAEFPKEGPSILRIQQVVRGDSAAYFCASSGDRGNEQFFGPGTRLTVL.